This TCR beta chain emerged from a study of memory CD4+ T cells and cytomegalovirus serostatus. Germline V CDR1 and CDR2: KGHSH, LQKENI. The CDR3 has 17 residues. V lost 3 bases and J lost 4; bases outside the gene matches: 9. In regard to this clone: Its antigen is as yet unknown.

Single viable CD3+CD4+CD8-CD45RO+ cells were sorted as the memory CD4+ T cells. Only in-frame clones appear in the TCRdb table, and some are missing; sequencing was by immunoSEQ multiplex PCR. This sample has roughly 40,000 clones, with about four fifths found just once. Findings and caveats of the study: CD4+ memory repertoires contained about 40% of the roughly 150 reported CMV TCRbeta sequences. Median bootstrapped AUC for CMV status was approximately 0.96 originally, just under 0.93 US-trained.

The source of this sequence is an adult in good health and CMV-seronegative. Sequencing used memory CD4+ T cells from blood. This rearrangement joins TRBV18 to TRBJ2-5; 12 bases align to TRBD2. The CDR3 loop reads CASSPIVPTSGRETQYF. The CDR3, as DNA: TGTGCCAGCTCACCCATTGTCCCGACTAGCGGGAGAGAGACCCAGTACTTC.